These T cell receptor beta chains were read from a single sample in a study of T cell responses to AZD1222 COVID-19 vaccine. TCRdb keeps only in-frame clones here, not all; method: immunoSEQ multiplex PCR. The sample consists of approximately 220,000 clones, approximately 94% of them appearing once. Material: peripheral blood, obtained on day 0 of MenACWY control vaccination. The receptors were gathered from an adult in good health. CDR3s include the opening cysteine and the closing phenylalanine or tryptophan.

cdr3_aa v_call
CASSPDRNSPLHF TRBV18
CASSQDRGGNPDTQYF TRBV4-3
CASSTDRGDGYTF TRBV6-5
CASSLGRNLYQETQYF TRBV11-2
CATSSRRSTGVEQFF TRBV15
CASSQGARTGELFF TRBV3-1/TRBV3-2
CASRGQQNIQYF TRBV14
CASSPGTFGYEQYF TRBV4-2
CASSQDRDRSTDTQYF TRBV4-1
CASSLMGADNSPLHF TRBV27
CASSQGPPDRATYEQYF TRBV4-1
CASRGQGADQPQHF TRBV19
CASSQDIDQETQYF TRBV4-3
CASSLRDTQYF TRBV13
CAWGHDSNQPQHF TRBV30
CASSQRAGTIRGEQYF TRBV5-6
CASSQVKGVYEQYF TRBV4-1
CASNLHEGVEAFF TRBV5-1
CASSRDFGDTQYF TRBV2
CASSRAAQAAFF TRBV7-2
CASSKRDGLYEQYF TRBV19
CASSQLNRGTEQFF TRBV3-1/TRBV3-2